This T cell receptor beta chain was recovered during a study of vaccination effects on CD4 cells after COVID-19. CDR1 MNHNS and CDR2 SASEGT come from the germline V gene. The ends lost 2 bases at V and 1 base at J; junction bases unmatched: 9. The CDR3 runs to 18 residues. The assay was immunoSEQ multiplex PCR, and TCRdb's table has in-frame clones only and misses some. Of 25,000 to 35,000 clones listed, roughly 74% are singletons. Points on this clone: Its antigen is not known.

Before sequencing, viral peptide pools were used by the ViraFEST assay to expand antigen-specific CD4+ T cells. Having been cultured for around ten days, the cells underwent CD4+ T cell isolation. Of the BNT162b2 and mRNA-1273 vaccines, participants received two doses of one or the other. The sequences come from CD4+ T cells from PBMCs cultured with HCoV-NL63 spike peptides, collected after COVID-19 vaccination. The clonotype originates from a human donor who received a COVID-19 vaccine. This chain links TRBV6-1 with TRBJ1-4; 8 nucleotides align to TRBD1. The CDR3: CASSERTGRPLTNEKLFF. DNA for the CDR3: TGTGCCAGCAGTGAACGGACAGGGAGGCCCCTAACTAATGAAAAACTGTTTTTT.